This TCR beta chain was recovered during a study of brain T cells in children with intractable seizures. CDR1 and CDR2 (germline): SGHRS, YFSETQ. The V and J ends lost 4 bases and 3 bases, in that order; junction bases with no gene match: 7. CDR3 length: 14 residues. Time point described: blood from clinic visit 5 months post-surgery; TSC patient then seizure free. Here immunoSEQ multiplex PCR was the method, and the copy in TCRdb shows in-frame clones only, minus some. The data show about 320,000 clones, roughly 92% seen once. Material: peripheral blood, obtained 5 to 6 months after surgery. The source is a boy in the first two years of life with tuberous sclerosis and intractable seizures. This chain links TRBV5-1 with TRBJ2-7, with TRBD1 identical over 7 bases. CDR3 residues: CASSRRDRDYEQYF. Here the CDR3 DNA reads TGCGCCAGCAGCCGCCGGGACAGAGACTACGAGCAGTACTTC.